A single sample gave rise to the 19 T cell receptor beta chains below, sequenced in a study of shared clonotypes between healthy human individuals. The table came from immunoSEQ multiplex PCR; TCRdb's copy has only in-frame clones and leaves some out. The sample includes hundreds of thousands of clones, about 96% of them seen just once. Sequencing input: naive CD4+ T cells sorted from blood. Sample subset: CD45RA+ positively selected. These receptors originate from a woman in her twenties or thirties in good health.

Comment on this clone: Other nucleotide sequences in the sample specify the same CDR3. V usage is TRBV6-5 and J usage is TRBJ1-4, with D possibly being TRBD1 (5 bases). V gave up 0 bases and J gave up 7 bases, with 6 bases separating them. The germline gives CDR1 MNHEY, CDR2 SVGAGI. The CDR3 extends over 13 amino acids. For the CDR3, the DNA is TGTGCCAGCAGTTACTCGAGGGGTGAAAAACTGTTTTTT. This encodes CASSYSRGEKLFF.

The chain has TRBV27 and TRBJ2-1; D remains ambiguous. The CDR3 has 13 amino acids. Trimming cost V 4 bases and J 10 bases, with 14 bases left between them. Germline V gene sequence: CDR1 MNHEY, CDR2 SMNVEV (reference sequence). CDR3 loop: CASSWSVAKEQFF. The CDR3 DNA reads as TGTGCCAGCAGTTGGTCAGTCGCAAAGGAGCAGTTCTTC.

V and J are TRBV6-1 and TRBJ1-4; D might be TRBD1 (5 bases). CDR1 and CDR2 (germline): MNHNS, SASEGT. The CDR3 totals 15 residues. V lost 6 bases and J lost 2, with 13 bases in between. The CDR3: CASRERGYTNEKLFF. CDR3 in DNA: TGTGCCAGCAGAGAAAGGGGTTACACTAATGAAAAACTGTTTTTT.

The V and J genes are TRBV6-1 and TRBJ2-1, with 10 bases aligning to TRBD1. Germline V gene data show CDR1 as MNHNS and CDR2 as SASEGT. J gave up 8 bases and V 1 base, and 5 bases lay outside the gene matches. The CDR3 sequence is 15 residues long. CDR3 sequence reads: CASSEGQGAIDEQFF. For the CDR3, the DNA is TGTGCCAGCAGTGAAGGACAGGGGGCGATCGATGAGCAGTTCTTC.

The chain combines TRBV19 with TRBJ2-1; 7 bases fit TRBD1. V shed 9 bases and J 4 bases; nucleotides not matched to a gene: 12. The CDR3 runs to 15 residues. Germline assignment: CDR1 LNHDA and CDR2 SQIVND (reference sequence). CDR3: CASQQGHRVYNEQFF. CDR3 DNA sequence: TGTGCCAGCCAACAGGGGCACAGGGTATACAATGAGCAGTTCTTC.

The chain carries TRBV29-1 and TRBJ2-3, with 9 bases matching TRBD2. CDR1 is SQVTM, CDR2 ANQGSEA, per germline. This CDR3 has 15 residues. The V and J ends lost 4 bases and 0 bases, in that order; junction bases with no gene match: 5. CDR3 DNA sequence: TGCAGCGTTGGTCGTCTAGCGGGAAGCACAGATACGCAGTATTTT. As protein: CSVGRLAGSTDTQYF.

The genes are TRBV2 and TRBJ1-5; 8 positions agree with TRBD1. With V trimmed by 5 bases and J by 6 bases, 6 bases remained unmatched. The CDR3 is 14 residues long. Germline CDR1 SNHLY, CDR2 FYNNEI. CDR3 nucleotide sequence: TGTGCCAGCAGTTTAGGACAGGGTCGTCAGCCCCAGCATTTT. This codes for CASSLGQGRQPQHF.

The chain recombines TRBV7-9 with TRBJ2-7; the match to TRBD1 covers 9 bases. The germline gives CDR1 SEHNR, CDR2 FQNEAQ (reference sequence). V trimming: 6 bases; J trimming: 5 bases; junction bases outside the gene matches: 17. This CDR3 is built from 17 residues. CDR3 loop: CASSQSYWGQGPNEQYF. The CDR3 nucleotides read TGTGCCAGCAGTCAATCTTATTGGGGACAGGGACCCAACGAGCAGTACTTC.

The chain links TRBV11-1 to TRBJ2-5, with 10 bases matching TRBD2. TRBJ2-7 explains the end of the DNA better; the J call may be wrong. There are 18 residues in the CDR3. Germline V gene data show CDR1 as SGHAT and CDR2 as FQDESV (reference sequence). The CDR3, as DNA: TGTGCCAGCAGCTCTTATGTAGCGGGAGGCCTGAATACCTACGAGCAGTACTTC. Residues: CASSSYVAGGLNTYEQYF.

The chain employs TRBV29-1 and TRBJ2-7, with D possibly called TRBD1 or TRBD2 (5 bases each). This CDR3 spans 13 amino acids. CDR1 is SQVTM, CDR2 ANQGSEA, per germline. V lost 4 bases and J 3 bases, leaving 13 bases between the germline ends. The CDR3 sequence is CSVVGVSGYEQYF. The CDR3, as DNA: TGCAGCGTTGTGGGGGTAAGCGGCTACGAGCAGTACTTC.

The V call is TRBV4-2, the J call TRBJ2-1, with TRBD2 matching over 11 bases. V lost 3 bases to trimming and J lost 1 base; unmatched junction nucleotides: 5. This CDR3 is 17 amino acids long. Looked up from germline, CDR1 is LGHNA and CDR2 is YNFKEQ. The CDR3 protein is CASSHGGLAGSYNEQFF. CDR3 nucleotides: TGTGCCAGCAGCCATGGCGGACTAGCGGGTTCCTACAATGAGCAGTTCTTC.

The chain joins TRBV9 to TRBJ2-5, with no clear D. The CDR3 covers 16 residues. Germline V lookup: CDR1 SGDLS, CDR2 YYNGEE. The V and J ends lost 0 bases and 4 bases respectively, with 16 bases between them. The CDR3 DNA sequence: TGTGCCAGCAGCGTAGCATCCGATTTGACTGTAGAGACCCAGTACTTC. Amino acids: CASSVASDLTVETQYF.

The V and J genes are TRBV20-1 and TRBJ1-5; D not resolved. The V end was cut by 8 bases, the J end by 3 bases, with 8 bases between. The CDR3 length is 11 residues. Germline loops: CDR1 DFQATT, CDR2 SNEGSKA (reference sequence). This CDR3 reads CSLFSNQPQHF. For the CDR3, the DNA is TGCAGTCTTTTTTCCAATCAGCCCCAGCATTTT.

The genes are TRBV11-2 and TRBJ2-1, with D possibly TRBD2 on 6 matching bases. This CDR3 contains 12 residues. V lost 1 base and J lost 9, with 7 bases in between. The germline V gene has CDR1 SGHAT and CDR2 FQNNGV. The CDR3, as DNA: TGTGCCAGCAGCTTAGCGCGGGGTGAGCAGTTCTTC. It translates to CASSLARGEQFF. Supplemented by reference TRBV11-2 and TRBJ2-1, the full variable domain reads EAGVAQSPRYKIIEKRQSVAFWCNPISGHATLYWYQQILGQGPKLLIQFQNNGVVDDSQLPKDRFSAERLKGVDSTLKIQPAKLEDSAVYLCASSLARGEQFFGPGTRLTVL.

The chain joins TRBV11-2 to TRBJ1-5; 8 positions match TRBD1. The germline V gene encodes CDR1 SGHAT and CDR2 FQNNGV. V shed 5 bases and J 6 bases; nucleotides not matched to a gene: 9. This CDR3 has 15 residues. This chain's CDR3 is CASSPDRGSIQPQHF. In DNA, the CDR3 is TGTGCCAGCAGCCCTGACAGGGGTAGTATTCAGCCCCAGCATTTT.

This chain joins TRBV28 and TRBJ2-1, with D perhaps matching TRBD1 or TRBD2 (5 bases each). V was shortened by 6 bases and J by 9 bases, with 15 bases between the two germline ends. Germline assignment: CDR1 MDHEN and CDR2 SYDVKM. This CDR3 has 13 residues. The CDR3 loop reads CASSGAVPREQFF. The CDR3 region has the DNA TGTGCCAGCAGCGGGGCGGTACCGCGTGAGCAGTTCTTC.

V and J are TRBV18 and TRBJ2-3; 7 nucleotides align to TRBD1. CDR3 length equals 17 residues. The V and J ends lost 3 bases and 4 bases, in that order; junction bases with no gene match: 13. Germline assignment: CDR1 KGHSH and CDR2 LQKENI. CDR3 DNA sequence: TGTGCCAGCTCACCGACCCCGACAGGGCTTGTTGCAGATACGCAGTATTTT. Protein sequence: CASSPTPTGLVADTQYF. Supplemented by reference TRBV18 and TRBJ2-3, the full variable domain reads NAGVMQNPRHLVRRRGQEARLRCSPMKGHSHVYWYRQLPEEGLKFMVYLQKENIIDESGMPKERFSAEFPKEGPSILRIQQVVRGDSAAYFCASSPTPTGLVADTQYFGPGTRLTVL.

V and J are TRBV9 and TRBJ2-7, with 7 bases that match TRBD1. J was trimmed by 3 bases and V by 4 bases; bases with no gene match: 7. The length of the CDR3 is 14 residues. CDR1 SGDLS and CDR2 YYNGEE come from the germline V gene. CDR3 sequence (DNA): TGTGCCAGCAGCTTCGGGACAGCTAACTACGAGCAGTACTTC. Translated, it gives CASSFGTANYEQYF.

V and J are TRBV28 and TRBJ1-1, with D unresolved. The CDR3 covers 13 residues. V was pared by 4 bases and J by 5 bases, with 11 bases between. The germline V gene encodes CDR1 MDHEN and CDR2 SYDVKM. Here the CDR3 reads CASSYSQVTEAFF. The CDR3 DNA reads TGTGCCAGCAGTTACTCCCAGGTGACTGAAGCTTTCTTT.